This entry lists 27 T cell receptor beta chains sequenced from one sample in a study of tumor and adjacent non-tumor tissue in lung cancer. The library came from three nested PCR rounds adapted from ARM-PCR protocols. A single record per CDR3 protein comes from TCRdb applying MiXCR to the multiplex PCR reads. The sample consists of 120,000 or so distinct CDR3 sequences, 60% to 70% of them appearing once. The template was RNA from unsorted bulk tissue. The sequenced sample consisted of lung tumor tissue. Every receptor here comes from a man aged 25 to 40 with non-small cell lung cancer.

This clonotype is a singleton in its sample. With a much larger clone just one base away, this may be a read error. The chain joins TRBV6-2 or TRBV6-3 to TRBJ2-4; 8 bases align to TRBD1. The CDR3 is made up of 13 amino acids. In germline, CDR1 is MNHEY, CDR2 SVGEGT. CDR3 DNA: TGTGCCAGAAGTTACTCTGGGGACAGGATCCAGTACTTC. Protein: CARSYSGDRIQYF.

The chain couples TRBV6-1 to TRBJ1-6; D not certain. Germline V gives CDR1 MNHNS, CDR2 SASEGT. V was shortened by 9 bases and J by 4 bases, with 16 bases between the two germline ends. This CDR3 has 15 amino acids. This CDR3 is CARSHNGTYNSPLHF. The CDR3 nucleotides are TGTGCCAGGAGCCACAACGGAACATATAATTCACCCCTCCACTTT.

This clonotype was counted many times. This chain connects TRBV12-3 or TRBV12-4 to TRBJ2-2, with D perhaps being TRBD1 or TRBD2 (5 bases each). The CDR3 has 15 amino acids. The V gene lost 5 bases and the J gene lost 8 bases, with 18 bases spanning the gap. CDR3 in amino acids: CASSPPRLGVGELFF. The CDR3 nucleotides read TGTGCCAGCAGTCCCCCTCGACTGGGGGTAGGGGAGCTGTTTTTT.

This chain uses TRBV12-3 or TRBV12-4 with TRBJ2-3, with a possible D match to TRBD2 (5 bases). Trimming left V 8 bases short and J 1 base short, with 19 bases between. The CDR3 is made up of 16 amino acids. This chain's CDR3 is CASSFDGAARTDTQYF. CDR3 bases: TGTGCCAGCTCCTTCGACGGAGCGGCCCGCACAGATACGCAGTATTTT.

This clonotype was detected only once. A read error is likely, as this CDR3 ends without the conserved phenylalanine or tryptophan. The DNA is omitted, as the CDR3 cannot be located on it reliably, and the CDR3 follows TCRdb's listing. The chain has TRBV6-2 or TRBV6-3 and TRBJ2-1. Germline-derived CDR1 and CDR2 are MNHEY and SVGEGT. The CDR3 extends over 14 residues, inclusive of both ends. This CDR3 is CASSYQSSYNEQLL.

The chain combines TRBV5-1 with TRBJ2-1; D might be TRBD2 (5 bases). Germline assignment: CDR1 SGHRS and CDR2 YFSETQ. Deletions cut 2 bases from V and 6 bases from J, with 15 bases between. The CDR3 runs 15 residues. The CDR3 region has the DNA TGCGCCAGCAGCTTTCAACTAGTGCTCATCAATGAGCAGTTCTTC. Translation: CASSFQLVLINEQFF.

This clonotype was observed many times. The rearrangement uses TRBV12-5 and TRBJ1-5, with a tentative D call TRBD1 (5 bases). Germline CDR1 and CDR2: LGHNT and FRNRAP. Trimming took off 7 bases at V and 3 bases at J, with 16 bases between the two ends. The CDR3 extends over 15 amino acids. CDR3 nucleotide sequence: TGTGCTAGTGCCCTGGCACAGGAGGACAATCAGCCCCAGCATTTT. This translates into CASALAQEDNQPQHF.

In DNA form, the CDR3 reads TGTGCCATCAGCGCGACGAATAACCGCTACAATGAGCAGTTCTTC. Its protein is CAISATNNRYNEQFF. The V and J genes are TRBV21-1 and TRBJ2-1. TRBV21-1 is a documented pseudogene. CDR3 length: 15 residues.

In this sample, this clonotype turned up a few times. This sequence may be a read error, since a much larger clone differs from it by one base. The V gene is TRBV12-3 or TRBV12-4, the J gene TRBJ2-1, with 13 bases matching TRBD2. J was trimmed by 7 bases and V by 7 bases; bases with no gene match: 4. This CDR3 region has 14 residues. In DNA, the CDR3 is TGTGCCAGCAACGGACTAGCGGGAGTTAATGAGCAGTTCTTC. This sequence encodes CASNGLAGVNEQFF.

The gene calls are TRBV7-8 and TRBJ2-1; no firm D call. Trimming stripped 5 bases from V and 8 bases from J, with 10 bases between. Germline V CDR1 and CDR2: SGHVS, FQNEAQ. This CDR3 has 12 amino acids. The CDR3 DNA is TGTGCCAGCAGCCCCTTGGCCGATGAGCAGTTCTTC. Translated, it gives CASSPLADEQFF.

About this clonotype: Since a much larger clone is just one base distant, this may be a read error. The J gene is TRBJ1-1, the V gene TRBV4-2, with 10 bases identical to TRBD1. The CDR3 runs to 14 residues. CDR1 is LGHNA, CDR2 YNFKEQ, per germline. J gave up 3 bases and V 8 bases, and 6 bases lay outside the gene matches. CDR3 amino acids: CASGTDRGDTEAFF. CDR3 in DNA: TGTGCCAGCGGAACGGACAGGGGGGACACTGAAGCTTTCTTT.

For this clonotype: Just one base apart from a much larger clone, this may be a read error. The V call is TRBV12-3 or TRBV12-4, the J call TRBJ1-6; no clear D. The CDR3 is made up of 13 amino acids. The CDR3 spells CASSGRQHSPIHF. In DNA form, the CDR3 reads TGTGCCAGCAGCGGACGACAACATTCACCCATCCACTTT.

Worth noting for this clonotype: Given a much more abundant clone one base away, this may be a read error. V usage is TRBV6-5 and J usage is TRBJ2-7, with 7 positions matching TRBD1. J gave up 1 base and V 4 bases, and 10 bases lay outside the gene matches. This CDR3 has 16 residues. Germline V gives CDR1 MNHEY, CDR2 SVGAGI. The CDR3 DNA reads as TGTGCCAGCAGTTCCTGGGAGAGACAGGGATCCTACGAGCAGTACTTC. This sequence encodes CASSSWERQGSYEQYF.

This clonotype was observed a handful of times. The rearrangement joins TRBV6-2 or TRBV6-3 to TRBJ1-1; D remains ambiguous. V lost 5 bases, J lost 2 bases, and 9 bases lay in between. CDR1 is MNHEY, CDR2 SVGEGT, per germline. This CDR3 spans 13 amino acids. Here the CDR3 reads CASSLTPNTEAFF. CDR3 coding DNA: TGTGCCAGCAGTCTCACACCTAACACTGAAGCTTTCTTT.

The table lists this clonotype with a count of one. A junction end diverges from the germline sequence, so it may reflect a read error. CDR3 DNA: TGCAGTGCTAGAGATAGGTCCCGGAGCCCCTATGGCTACATCTTC. It codes for CSARDRSRSPYGYIF. This sequence joins TRBV20-1 and TRBJ1-2; D gene unclear. The CDR3 spans 15 residues. Germline loops: CDR1 DFQATT, CDR2 SNEGSKA (reference sequence).

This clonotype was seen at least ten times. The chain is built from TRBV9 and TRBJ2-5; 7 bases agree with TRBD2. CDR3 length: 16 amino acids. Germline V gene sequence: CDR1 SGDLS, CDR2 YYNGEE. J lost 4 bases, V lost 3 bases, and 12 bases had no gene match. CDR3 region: CASSEGREARGETQYF. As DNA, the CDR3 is TGTGCCAGCAGCGAGGGCCGGGAGGCTCGAGGAGAGACCCAGTACTTC.

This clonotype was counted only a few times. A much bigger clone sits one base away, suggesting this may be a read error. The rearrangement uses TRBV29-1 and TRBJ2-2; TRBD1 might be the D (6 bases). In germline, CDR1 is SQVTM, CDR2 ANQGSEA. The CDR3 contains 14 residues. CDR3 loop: CRVEVRGLTGELFF. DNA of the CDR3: TGCAGAGTTGAAGTCAGGGGCCTCACCGGGGAGCTGTTTTTT.

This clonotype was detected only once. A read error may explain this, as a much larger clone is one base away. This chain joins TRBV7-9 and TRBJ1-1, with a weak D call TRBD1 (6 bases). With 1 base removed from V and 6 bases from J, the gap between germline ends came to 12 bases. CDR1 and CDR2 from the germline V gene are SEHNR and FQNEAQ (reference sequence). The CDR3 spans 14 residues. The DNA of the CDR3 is TGTGCCAGCAGCTTAGAGGGGGGTCCCGCTGAAGCTTTCTTT. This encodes CASSLEGGPAEAFF.

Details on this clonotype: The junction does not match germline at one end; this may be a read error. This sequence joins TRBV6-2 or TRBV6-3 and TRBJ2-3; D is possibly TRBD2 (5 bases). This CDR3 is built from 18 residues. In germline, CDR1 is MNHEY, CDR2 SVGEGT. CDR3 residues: CASRFLVGVDPSTDTQYF. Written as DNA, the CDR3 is TGTGCCAGCAGATTCCTAGTGGGAGTGGATCCTAGCACCGATACGCAGTATTTT.

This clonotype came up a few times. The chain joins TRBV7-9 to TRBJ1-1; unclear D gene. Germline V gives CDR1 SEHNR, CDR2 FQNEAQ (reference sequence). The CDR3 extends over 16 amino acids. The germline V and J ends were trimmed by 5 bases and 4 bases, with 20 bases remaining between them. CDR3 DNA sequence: TGTGCCAGCAGCCCGACGATGGGGAGCGAGAGCACTGAAGCTTTCTTT. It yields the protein CASSPTMGSESTEAFF.

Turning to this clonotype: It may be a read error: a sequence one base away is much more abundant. The CDR3 DNA follows: TGTGCCAGCAGGCCGGGCGGGTCTAATGAAAAACTGCTTTTT. Protein product: CASRPGGSNEKLLF. The J gene is TRBJ1-4, the V gene TRBV6-5; D is undetermined. The germline V gene has CDR1 MNHEY and CDR2 SVGAGI. The CDR3 runs to 14 residues.

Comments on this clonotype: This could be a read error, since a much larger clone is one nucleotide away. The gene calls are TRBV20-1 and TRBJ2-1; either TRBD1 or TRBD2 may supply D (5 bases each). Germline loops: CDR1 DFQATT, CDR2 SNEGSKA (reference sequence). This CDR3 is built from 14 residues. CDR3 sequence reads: CSARGYLTYNEQLF. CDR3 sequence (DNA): TGCAGTGCTCGGGGCTACCTTACCTACAATGAGCAGCTCTTC.

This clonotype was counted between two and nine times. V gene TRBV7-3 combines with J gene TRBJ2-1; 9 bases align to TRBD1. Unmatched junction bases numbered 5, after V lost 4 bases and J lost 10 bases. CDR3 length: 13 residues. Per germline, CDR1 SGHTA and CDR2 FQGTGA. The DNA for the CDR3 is TGTGCCAGCAGCTCTACGACAGGGGGAGAGCAGTTCTTC. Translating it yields CASSSTTGGEQFF.

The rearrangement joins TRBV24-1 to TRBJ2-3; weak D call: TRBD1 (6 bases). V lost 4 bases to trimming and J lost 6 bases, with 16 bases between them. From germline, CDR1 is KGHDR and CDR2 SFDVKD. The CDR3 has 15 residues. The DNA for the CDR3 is TGTGCCACCAGTGACAGGACAGATCTTCGGGATACGCAGTATTTT. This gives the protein CATSDRTDLRDTQYF.

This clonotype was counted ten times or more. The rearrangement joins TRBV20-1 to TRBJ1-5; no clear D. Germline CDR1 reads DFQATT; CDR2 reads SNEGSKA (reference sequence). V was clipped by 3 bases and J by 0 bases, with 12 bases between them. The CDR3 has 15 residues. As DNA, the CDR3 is TGCAGTGCTAGCTCGATGGACGGTAGCAATCAGCCCCAGCATTTT. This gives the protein CSASSMDGSNQPQHF.

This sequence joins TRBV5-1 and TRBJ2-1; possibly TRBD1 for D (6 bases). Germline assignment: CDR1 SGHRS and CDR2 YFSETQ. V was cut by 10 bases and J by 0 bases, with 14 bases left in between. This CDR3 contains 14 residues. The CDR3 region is CAGRLGGSYNEQFF. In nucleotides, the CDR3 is TGCGCCGGCCGCTTAGGGGGCTCCTACAATGAGCAGTTCTTC.

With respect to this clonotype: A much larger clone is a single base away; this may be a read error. The CDR3 DNA sequence: TGTGCCAGCAGCCCGACGGAGAAATATGGCTACACCTTC. Encoded protein: CASSPTEKYGYTF. The chain uses TRBV6-2 or TRBV6-3 and TRBJ1-2; D is ambiguous. The V and J ends lost 6 bases and 5 bases respectively, with 13 bases between them. The germline gives CDR1 MNHEY, CDR2 SVGEGT. The CDR3 contains 13 residues.